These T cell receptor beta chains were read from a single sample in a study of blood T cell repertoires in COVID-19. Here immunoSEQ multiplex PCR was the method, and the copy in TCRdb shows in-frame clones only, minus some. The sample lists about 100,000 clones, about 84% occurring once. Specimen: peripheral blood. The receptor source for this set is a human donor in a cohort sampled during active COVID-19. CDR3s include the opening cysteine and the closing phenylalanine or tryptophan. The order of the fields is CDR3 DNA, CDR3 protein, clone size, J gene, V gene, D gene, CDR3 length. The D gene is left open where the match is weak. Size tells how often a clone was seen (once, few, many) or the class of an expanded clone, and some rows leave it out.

cdr3_nt: TGTGCCAGCAGCTTATGGGCGGGAGGTCGGCAAGAGACCCAGTACTTC
cdr3_aa: CASSLWAGGRQETQYF
clone_size: .
j_call: TRBJ2-5
v_call: TRBV7-2
d_call: TRBD2
cdr3_length: 16

cdr3_nt: TGTGCCAGCAGTGACGGACTAGGGGTCCGGAATGAGCAGTTCTTC
cdr3_aa: CASSDGLGVRNEQFF
clone_size: .
j_call: TRBJ2-1
v_call: TRBV27
d_call: TRBD2
cdr3_length: 15

cdr3_nt: TGTGCCAGCAGCCAAGGTCGGTCCTACGAGCAGTACTTC
cdr3_aa: CASSQGRSYEQYF
clone_size: .
j_call: TRBJ2-7
v_call: TRBV3-1/TRBV3-2
d_call: .
cdr3_length: 13

cdr3_nt: TGTGCCAGCTCACCCCCTAAGACAGTTGCGAACACCGGGGAGCTGTTTTTT
cdr3_aa: CASSPPKTVANTGELFF
clone_size: .
j_call: TRBJ2-2
v_call: TRBV18
d_call: .
cdr3_length: 17

cdr3_nt: TGCGCCAGCAGCTTGCTAGCGGGACAACTCTACGAGCAGTACTTC
cdr3_aa: CASSLLAGQLYEQYF
clone_size: .
j_call: TRBJ2-7
v_call: TRBV5-1
d_call: TRBD2
cdr3_length: 15

cdr3_nt: TGTGCCAGCAGCTTAAGGACCCAGGGCAGTCACTATGGCTACACCTTC
cdr3_aa: CASSLRTQGSHYGYTF
clone_size: .
j_call: TRBJ1-2
v_call: TRBV11-2
d_call: .
cdr3_length: 16

cdr3_nt: TGTGCCAGCAACCAGCTAGGGGTATACGAGCAGTACTTC
cdr3_aa: CASNQLGVYEQYF
clone_size: .
j_call: TRBJ2-7
v_call: TRBV6-5
d_call: .
cdr3_length: 13

cdr3_nt: TGTGCCAGCAGCTTGGGGCGGGCCCCCTACGAGCAGTACTTC
cdr3_aa: CASSLGRAPYEQYF
clone_size: once
j_call: TRBJ2-7
v_call: TRBV5-5
d_call: .
cdr3_length: 14

cdr3_nt: TGTGCCAGCAGCCGGGACTACACAGATACGCAGTATTTT
cdr3_aa: CASSRDYTDTQYF
clone_size: .
j_call: TRBJ2-3
v_call: TRBV6-5
d_call: TRBD2
cdr3_length: 13

cdr3_nt: TGTGCCAGCAGTTCCCTTTCACAGGGAACTAATGAAAAACTGTTTTTT
cdr3_aa: CASSSLSQGTNEKLFF
clone_size: .
j_call: TRBJ1-4
v_call: TRBV6-5
d_call: .
cdr3_length: 16

cdr3_nt: TGTGCCAGCAGCCTGATAGCGGGGCCGCAAGAGACCCAGTACTTC
cdr3_aa: CASSLIAGPQETQYF
clone_size: .
j_call: TRBJ2-5
v_call: TRBV7-8
d_call: TRBD2
cdr3_length: 15

cdr3_nt: TGCGCCAGCAGCCGAACTACAGGGATCGGTGTTGGGGTCGGGTCCGGCTACACCTTC
cdr3_aa: CASSRTTGIGVGVGSGYTF
clone_size: .
j_call: TRBJ1-2
v_call: TRBV5-1
d_call: .
cdr3_length: 19

cdr3_nt: TGTGCCAGCAGCTTATCCGCGGGACTAGGCGCGAATGAGCAGTTCTTC
cdr3_aa: CASSLSAGLGANEQFF
clone_size: .
j_call: TRBJ2-1
v_call: TRBV7-2
d_call: TRBD2
cdr3_length: 16

cdr3_nt: TGTGCCAGCAAAGGGACAGGGAACACCGGGGAGCTGTTTTTT
cdr3_aa: CASKGTGNTGELFF
clone_size: few
j_call: TRBJ2-2
v_call: TRBV5-4
d_call: TRBD1
cdr3_length: 14

cdr3_nt: TGTGCCAGCAGTCGGTCGGGGGGGAACACTGAAGCTTTCTTT
cdr3_aa: CASSRSGGNTEAFF
clone_size: .
j_call: TRBJ1-1
v_call: TRBV28
d_call: .
cdr3_length: 14

cdr3_nt: TGCGCCAGCAATTTCGGGACTAGCGGGGGGCATAGGACCGGGGAGCTGTTTTTT
cdr3_aa: CASNFGTSGGHRTGELFF
clone_size: few
j_call: TRBJ2-2
v_call: TRBV5-1
d_call: TRBD2
cdr3_length: 18

cdr3_nt: TGTGCCAGCAGCCCAGGGACTTTCCAAGAGACCCAGTACTTC
cdr3_aa: CASSPGTFQETQYF
clone_size: .
j_call: TRBJ2-5
v_call: TRBV5-4
d_call: .
cdr3_length: 14

cdr3_nt: TGTGCCAGCAGCTTAACCCGGGACAGCCTCTCTGGGGCCAACGTCCTGACTTTC
cdr3_aa: CASSLTRDSLSGANVLTF
clone_size: once
j_call: TRBJ2-6
v_call: TRBV7-2
d_call: TRBD1
cdr3_length: 18

cdr3_nt: TGTGCCAGCAGCCCCCCGGTTGGGCAGTTCTTC
cdr3_aa: CASSPPVGQFF
clone_size: .
j_call: TRBJ2-1
v_call: TRBV3-1/TRBV3-2
d_call: .
cdr3_length: 11

cdr3_nt: TGTGCCTGGAGCAGACAGGCTGGGGCTAACGTCCTGACTTTC
cdr3_aa: CAWSRQAGANVLTF
clone_size: .
j_call: TRBJ2-6
v_call: TRBV30
d_call: .
cdr3_length: 14

cdr3_nt: TGCGCCAGCAGCCAGACTAGGGACAGTTTCACCGGGGAGCTGTTTTTT
cdr3_aa: CASSQTRDSFTGELFF
clone_size: .
j_call: TRBJ2-2
v_call: TRBV4-3
d_call: .
cdr3_length: 16

cdr3_nt: TGCGCCAGCACCCCGGGAAGGACAGATACGCAGTATTTT
cdr3_aa: CASTPGRTDTQYF
clone_size: .
j_call: TRBJ2-3
v_call: TRBV5-1
d_call: .
cdr3_length: 13

cdr3_nt: TGTGCCAGCAGTTTAGGGCAGGGGGGTTGGAATGAGCAGTTCTTC
cdr3_aa: CASSLGQGGWNEQFF
clone_size: .
j_call: TRBJ2-1
v_call: TRBV27
d_call: .
cdr3_length: 15

cdr3_nt: TGTGCCAGTATGGGAGGGTCTCTGAGAGGCTACACCTTC
cdr3_aa: CASMGGSLRGYTF
clone_size: .
j_call: TRBJ1-2
v_call: TRBV19
d_call: .
cdr3_length: 13

cdr3_nt: TGTGCCAGCTTAACCGGGAGTGAAGAGACCCAGTACTTC
cdr3_aa: CASLTGSEETQYF
clone_size: .
j_call: TRBJ2-5
v_call: TRBV18
d_call: .
cdr3_length: 13

cdr3_nt: TGTGCCAGCAGTTTCCCGGCTAGCGGGAGTGGTGGGGACAATGAGCAGTTCTTC
cdr3_aa: CASSFPASGSGGDNEQFF
clone_size: .
j_call: TRBJ2-1
v_call: TRBV7-2
d_call: TRBD2
cdr3_length: 18

cdr3_nt: TGTGCCAGCCCTTCGGAGTGGGGGGGACCGAATACGCAGTATTTT
cdr3_aa: CASPSEWGGPNTQYF
clone_size: .
j_call: TRBJ2-3
v_call: TRBV2
d_call: TRBD2
cdr3_length: 15

cdr3_nt: TGTGCCAGCAGTCCCCCACAGGCGCCCTACGAGCAGTACTTC
cdr3_aa: CASSPPQAPYEQYF
clone_size: .
j_call: TRBJ2-7
v_call: TRBV6-2/TRBV6-3
d_call: .
cdr3_length: 14

cdr3_nt: TGTGCCAGCAGCGGGGGGACAGCCGTATACTTC
cdr3_aa: CASSGGTAVYF
clone_size: .
j_call: TRBJ2-5
v_call: TRBV7-9
d_call: .
cdr3_length: 11

cdr3_nt: TGTGCCAGCAGTTACTCGAGGCCGGACAGGGGTGATTCACCCCTCCACTTT
cdr3_aa: CASSYSRPDRGDSPLHF
clone_size: .
j_call: TRBJ1-6
v_call: TRBV6-2/TRBV6-3
d_call: TRBD1
cdr3_length: 17

cdr3_nt: TGTGCCAGCTCACCAAGGGACAGGGATTTTGGCACTGAAGCTTTCTTT
cdr3_aa: CASSPRDRDFGTEAFF
clone_size: .
j_call: TRBJ1-1
v_call: TRBV18
d_call: TRBD1
cdr3_length: 16

cdr3_nt: TGTGCCAGCAGCCAAGGAGGGAGGGGTGAGCAGTTCTTC
cdr3_aa: CASSQGGRGEQFF
clone_size: .
j_call: TRBJ2-1
v_call: TRBV14
d_call: TRBD2
cdr3_length: 13

cdr3_nt: TGTGCCTGGAGAGGAGGGACTAGGATTGGTGAGCAGTTCTTC
cdr3_aa: CAWRGGTRIGEQFF
clone_size: .
j_call: TRBJ2-1
v_call: TRBV30
d_call: TRBD2
cdr3_length: 14

cdr3_nt: TGTGCCAGCAGAGGACAGCTTAATCAGCCCCAGCATTTT
cdr3_aa: CASRGQLNQPQHF
clone_size: .
j_call: TRBJ1-5
v_call: TRBV6-5
d_call: .
cdr3_length: 13

cdr3_nt: TGTGCCAGCACCTCCCCCGGCGAGCAGTACTTC
cdr3_aa: CASTSPGEQYF
clone_size: .
j_call: TRBJ2-7
v_call: TRBV28
d_call: .
cdr3_length: 11

cdr3_nt: TGTGCCAGCAGCCTTAGCGGGAGCTCCTACAATGAGCAGTTCTTC
cdr3_aa: CASSLSGSSYNEQFF
clone_size: few
j_call: TRBJ2-1
v_call: TRBV7-9
d_call: TRBD2
cdr3_length: 15

cdr3_nt: TGCGCCAGCAGCCAAGATTGGGGGGCTAGCGGGAGGAATGAGCAGTTCTTC
cdr3_aa: CASSQDWGASGRNEQFF
clone_size: .
j_call: TRBJ2-1
v_call: TRBV4-3
d_call: TRBD2
cdr3_length: 17

cdr3_nt: TGTGCCAGCGGCGTCTCGGGACTAGCGGGAGTTCGAGATACGCAGTATTTT
cdr3_aa: CASGVSGLAGVRDTQYF
clone_size: .
j_call: TRBJ2-3
v_call: TRBV21-1
d_call: .
cdr3_length: 17

cdr3_nt: TGCGCCAGCAGCTATAGCACAGGGTGGGACTATGGCTACACCTTC
cdr3_aa: CASSYSTGWDYGYTF
clone_size: .
j_call: TRBJ1-2
v_call: TRBV4-3
d_call: .
cdr3_length: 15

cdr3_nt: TGTGCCAGTAGTCTCAACAGGGCTAACTATGGCTACACCTTC
cdr3_aa: CASSLNRANYGYTF
clone_size: .
j_call: TRBJ1-2
v_call: TRBV19
d_call: .
cdr3_length: 14